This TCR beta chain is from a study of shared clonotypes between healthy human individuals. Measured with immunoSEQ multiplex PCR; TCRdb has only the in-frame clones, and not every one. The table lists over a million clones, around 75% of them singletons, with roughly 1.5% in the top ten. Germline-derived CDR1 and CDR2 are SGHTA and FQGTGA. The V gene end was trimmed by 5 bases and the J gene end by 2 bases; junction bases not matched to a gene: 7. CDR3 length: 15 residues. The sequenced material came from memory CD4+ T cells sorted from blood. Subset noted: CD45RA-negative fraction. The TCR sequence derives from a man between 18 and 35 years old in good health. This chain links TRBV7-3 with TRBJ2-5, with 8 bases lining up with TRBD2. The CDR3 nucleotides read TGTGCCAGCAGCCCAAGCGGGGGCGATCAAGAGACCCAGTACTTC. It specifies CASSPSGGDQETQYF.